This T cell receptor (beta chain) was found in a study of identifying expanded T cells in peripheral blood. The method was immunoSEQ multiplex PCR; TCRdb's version includes in-frame clones alone and lacks a portion of them. The table includes 50,000 to 75,000 clones, around 87% detected once. This clone was recorded a few times. Sequencing was performed on blood. The receptor was isolated from a person aged 18 to 70 in good health.

The chain's CDR3 is CASSLVGNNSPLHF. CDR3 nucleotides: TGCGCCAGCAGCTTGGTGGGCAATAATTCACCCCTCCACTTT. The chain combines TRBV5-1 with TRBJ1-6; D uncertain. CDR1 is SGHRS, CDR2 YFSETQ, per germline. With 0 bases removed from V and 5 bases from J, the gap between germline ends came to 6 bases. This CDR3 spans 14 amino acids.